This T cell receptor (beta chain) was documented in a study of early T cells in non-severe SARS-CoV-2 infection. Via MiXCR, TCRdb re-called the 5' RACE reads, giving one row per CDR3 protein. Among some 52,000 distinct CDR3 sequences, roughly 8% were seen once, and the ten largest hold about 9%. General observations from the study: A preference for anti-spike CD8 responses marked VDJdb matching, which missed private and CD4 specificities.

This clonotype was recorded a few times. Its target is not known. V dropped 0 bases and J dropped 7 bases, with 10 bases sitting between them. Germline CDR1 reads MNHNS; CDR2 reads SASEGT. The CDR3 is 13 residues long. The sample comprised whole blood. The clonotype was recovered from an adult who was a healthcare worker with PCR-confirmed SARS-CoV-2 infection or an uninfected control (not recorded which). The chain couples TRBV6-1 to TRBJ2-7, with D uncertain. This CDR3 reads CASSEAGWQEQYF. The DNA of the CDR3 is TGTGCCAGCAGTGAAGCCGGCTGGCAGGAGCAGTACTTC.